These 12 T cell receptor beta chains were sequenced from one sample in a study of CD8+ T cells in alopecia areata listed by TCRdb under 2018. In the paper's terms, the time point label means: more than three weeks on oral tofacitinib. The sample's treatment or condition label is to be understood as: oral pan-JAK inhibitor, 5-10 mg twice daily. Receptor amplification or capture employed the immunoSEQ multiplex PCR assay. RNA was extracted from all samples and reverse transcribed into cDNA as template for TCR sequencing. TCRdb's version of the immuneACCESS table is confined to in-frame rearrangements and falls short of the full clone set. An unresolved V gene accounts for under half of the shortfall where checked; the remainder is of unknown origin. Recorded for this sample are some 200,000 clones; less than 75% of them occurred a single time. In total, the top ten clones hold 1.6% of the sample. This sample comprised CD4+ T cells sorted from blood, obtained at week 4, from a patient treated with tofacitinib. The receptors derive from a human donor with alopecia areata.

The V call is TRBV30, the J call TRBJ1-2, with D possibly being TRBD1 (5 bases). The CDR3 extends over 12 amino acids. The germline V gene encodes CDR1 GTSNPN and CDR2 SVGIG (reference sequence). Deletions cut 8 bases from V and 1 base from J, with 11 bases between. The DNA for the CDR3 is TGTGCCGGAGAGACAGTTAACTATGGCTACACCTTC. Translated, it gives CAGETVNYGYTF.

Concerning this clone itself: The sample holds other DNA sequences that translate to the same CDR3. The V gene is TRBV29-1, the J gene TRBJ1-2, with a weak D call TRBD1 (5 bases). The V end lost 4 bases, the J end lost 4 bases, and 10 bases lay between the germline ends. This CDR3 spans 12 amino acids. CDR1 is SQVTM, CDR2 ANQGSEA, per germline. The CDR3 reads CSVGDRGYGYTF. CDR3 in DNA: TGCAGCGTTGGGGATAGGGGCTATGGCTACACCTTC. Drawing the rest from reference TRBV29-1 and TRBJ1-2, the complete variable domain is SAVISQKPSRDICQRGTSLTIQCQVDSQVTMMFWYRQQPGQSLTLIATANQGSEATYESGFVIDKFPISRPNLTFSTLTVSNMSPEDSSIYLCSVGDRGYGYTFGSGTRLTVV.

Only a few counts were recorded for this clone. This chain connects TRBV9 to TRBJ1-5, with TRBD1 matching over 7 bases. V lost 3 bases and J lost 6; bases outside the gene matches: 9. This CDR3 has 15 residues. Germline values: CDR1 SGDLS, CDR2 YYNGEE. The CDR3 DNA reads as TGTGCCAGCAGCGCCGGAGACAGGGAGGGTCAGCCCCAGCATTTT. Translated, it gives CASSAGDREGQPQHF.

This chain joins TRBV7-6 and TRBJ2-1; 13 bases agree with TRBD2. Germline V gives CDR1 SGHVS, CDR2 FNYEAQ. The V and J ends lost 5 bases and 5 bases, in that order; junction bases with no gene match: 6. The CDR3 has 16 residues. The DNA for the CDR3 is TGTGCCAGCAGCCATAGGACTAGCGGGGGAGACAATGAGCAGTTCTTC. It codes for CASSHRTSGGDNEQFF.

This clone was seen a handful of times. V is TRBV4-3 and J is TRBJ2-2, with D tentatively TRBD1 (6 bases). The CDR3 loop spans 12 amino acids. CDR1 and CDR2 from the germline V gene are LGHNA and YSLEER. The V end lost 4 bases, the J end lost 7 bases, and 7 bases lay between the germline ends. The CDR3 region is CASSPRGGELFF. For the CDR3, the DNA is TGCGCCAGCAGCCCCAGGGGCGGGGAGCTGTTTTTT.

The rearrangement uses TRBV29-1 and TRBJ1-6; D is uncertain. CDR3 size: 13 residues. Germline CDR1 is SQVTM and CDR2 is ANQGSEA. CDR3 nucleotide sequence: TGCACAAACCCCGGTATGGATAATTCACCCCTCCACTTT. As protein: CTNPGMDNSPLHF.

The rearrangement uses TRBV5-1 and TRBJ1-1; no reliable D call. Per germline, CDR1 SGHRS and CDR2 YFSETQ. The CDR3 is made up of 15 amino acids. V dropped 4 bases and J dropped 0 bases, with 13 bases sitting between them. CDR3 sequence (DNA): TGCGCCAGCAGCCCGGTAGGGCAGTTGAACACTGAAGCTTTCTTT. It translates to CASSPVGQLNTEAFF.

The CDR3 loop reads CSAGRQINTEAFF. The CDR3 coding sequence is TGCAGCGCCGGAAGACAGATCAACACTGAAGCTTTCTTT. The genes are TRBV29-1 and TRBJ1-1; a possible D gene is TRBD1 (5 bases). Germline V lookup: CDR1 SQVTM, CDR2 ANQGSEA. V was pared by 7 bases and J by 2 bases, with 14 bases between. The CDR3 extends over 13 amino acids.

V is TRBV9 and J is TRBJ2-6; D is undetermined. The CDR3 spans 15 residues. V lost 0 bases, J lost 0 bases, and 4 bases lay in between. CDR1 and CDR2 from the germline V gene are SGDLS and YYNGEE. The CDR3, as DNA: TGTGCCAGCAGCGTAGGCAACTCTGGGGCCAACGTCCTGACTTTC. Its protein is CASSVGNSGANVLTF. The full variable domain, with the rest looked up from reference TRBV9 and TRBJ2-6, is DSGVTQTPKHLITATGQRVTLRCSPRSGDLSVYWYQQSLDQGLQFLIQYYNGEERAKGNILERFSAQQFPDLHSELNLSSLELGDSALYFCASSVGNSGANVLTFGAGSRLTVL.

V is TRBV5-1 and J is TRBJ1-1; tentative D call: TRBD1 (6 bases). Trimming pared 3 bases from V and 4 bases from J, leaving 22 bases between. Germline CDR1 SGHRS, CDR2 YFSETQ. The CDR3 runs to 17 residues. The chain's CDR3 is CASSSSGTPSASTEAFF. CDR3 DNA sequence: TGCGCCAGCAGCTCGTCCGGGACACCCTCTGCTAGCACTGAAGCTTTCTTT.

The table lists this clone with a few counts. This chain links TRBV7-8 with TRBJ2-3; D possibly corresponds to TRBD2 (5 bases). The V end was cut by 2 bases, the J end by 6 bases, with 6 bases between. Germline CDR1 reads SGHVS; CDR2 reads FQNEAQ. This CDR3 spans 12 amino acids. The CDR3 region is CASSLWEDTQYF. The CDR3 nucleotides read TGTGCCAGCAGCTTATGGGAGGATACGCAGTATTTT.

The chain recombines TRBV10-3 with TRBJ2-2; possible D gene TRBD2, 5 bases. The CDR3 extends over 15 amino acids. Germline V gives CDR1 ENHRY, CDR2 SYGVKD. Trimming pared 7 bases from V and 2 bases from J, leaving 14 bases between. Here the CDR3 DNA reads TGTGCCATCAAGGGAGCATCCACTAACACCGGGGAGCTGTTTTTT. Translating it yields CAIKGASTNTGELFF.